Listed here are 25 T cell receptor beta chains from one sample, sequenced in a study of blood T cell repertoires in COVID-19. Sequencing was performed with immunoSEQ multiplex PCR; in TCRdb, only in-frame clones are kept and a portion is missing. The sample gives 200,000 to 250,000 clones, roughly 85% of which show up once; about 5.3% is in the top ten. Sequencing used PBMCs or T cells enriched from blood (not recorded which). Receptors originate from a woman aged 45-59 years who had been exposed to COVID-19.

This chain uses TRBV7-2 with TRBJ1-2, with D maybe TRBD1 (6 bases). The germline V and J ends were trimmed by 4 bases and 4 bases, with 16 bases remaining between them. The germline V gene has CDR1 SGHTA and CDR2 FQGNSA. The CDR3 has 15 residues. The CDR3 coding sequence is TGTGCCAGCAGCTATTCCCAGGGGCCTGGCTATGGCTACACCTTC. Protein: CASSYSQGPGYGYTF.

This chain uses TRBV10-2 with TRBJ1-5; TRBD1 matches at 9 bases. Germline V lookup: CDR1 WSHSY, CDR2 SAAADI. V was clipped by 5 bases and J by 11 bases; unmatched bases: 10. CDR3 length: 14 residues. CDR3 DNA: TGCGCCAGCAGTTCCCGGGACAGGGTTTCAGCCCAGCATTTT. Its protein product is CASSSRDRVSAQHF.

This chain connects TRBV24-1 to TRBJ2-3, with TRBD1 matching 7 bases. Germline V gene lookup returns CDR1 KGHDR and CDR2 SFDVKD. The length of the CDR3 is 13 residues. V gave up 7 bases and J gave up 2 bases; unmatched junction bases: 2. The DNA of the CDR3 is TGTGCCACCAGGGGGACAGCCACAGATACGCAGTATTTT. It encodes CATRGTATDTQYF.

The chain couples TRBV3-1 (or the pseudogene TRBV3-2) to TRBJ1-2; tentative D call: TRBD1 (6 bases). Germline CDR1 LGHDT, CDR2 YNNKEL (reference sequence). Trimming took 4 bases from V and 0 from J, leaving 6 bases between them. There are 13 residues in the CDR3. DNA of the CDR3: TGTGCCAGCAGCCGGACAGCTAACTATGGCTACACCTTC. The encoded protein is CASSRTANYGYTF.

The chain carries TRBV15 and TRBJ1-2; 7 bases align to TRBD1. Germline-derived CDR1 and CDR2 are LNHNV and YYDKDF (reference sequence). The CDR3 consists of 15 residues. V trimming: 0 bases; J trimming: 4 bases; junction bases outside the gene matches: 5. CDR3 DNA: TGTGCCACCAGCAGAGAGAGGGGGCTTGGCTATGGCTACACCTTC. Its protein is CATSRERGLGYGYTF.

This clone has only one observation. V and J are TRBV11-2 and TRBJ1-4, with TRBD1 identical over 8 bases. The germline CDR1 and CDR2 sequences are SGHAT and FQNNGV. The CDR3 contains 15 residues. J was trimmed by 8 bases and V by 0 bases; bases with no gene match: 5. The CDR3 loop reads CASSLDQGAGEKLFF. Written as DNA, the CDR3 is TGTGCCAGCAGCTTAGATCAGGGGGCTGGGGAAAAACTGTTTTTT.

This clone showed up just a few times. DNA for the CDR3: TGTGCCAGCTCACCCGACAGGGAAAGCTATGGCTACACCTTC. Its translation is CASSPDRESYGYTF. This chain joins TRBV18 and TRBJ1-2, with 7 bases fitting TRBD1. Germline V gene sequence: CDR1 KGHSH, CDR2 LQKENI. There are 14 residues in the CDR3. The J segment lost 4 bases and the V segment lost 3 bases, leaving 5 bases of the junction unmatched. Full variable domain (outside the CDR3, taken from reference TRBV18 and TRBJ1-2): NAGVMQNPRHLVRRRGQEARLRCSPMKGHSHVYWYRQLPEEGLKFMVYLQKENIIDESGMPKERFSAEFPKEGPSILRIQQVVRGDSAAYFCASSPDRESYGYTFGSGTRLTVV.

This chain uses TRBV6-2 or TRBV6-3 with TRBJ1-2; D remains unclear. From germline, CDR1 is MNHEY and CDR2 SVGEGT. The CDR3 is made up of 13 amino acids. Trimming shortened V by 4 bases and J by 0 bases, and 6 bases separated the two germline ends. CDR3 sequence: CASSSGANYGYTF. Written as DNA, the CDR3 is TGTGCCAGCAGTTCCGGAGCTAACTATGGCTACACCTTC.

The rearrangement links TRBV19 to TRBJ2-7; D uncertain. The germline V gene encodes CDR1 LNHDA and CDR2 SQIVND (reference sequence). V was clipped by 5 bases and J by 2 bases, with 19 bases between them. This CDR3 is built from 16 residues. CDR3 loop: CASSFRPTESPYEQYF. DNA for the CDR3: TGTGCCAGTAGTTTCCGCCCTACAGAGTCCCCCTACGAGCAGTACTTC.

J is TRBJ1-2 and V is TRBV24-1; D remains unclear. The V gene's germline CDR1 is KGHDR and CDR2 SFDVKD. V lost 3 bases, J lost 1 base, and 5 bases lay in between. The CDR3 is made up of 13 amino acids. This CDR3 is CATSDGVNYGYTF. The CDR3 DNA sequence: TGTGCCACCAGTGATGGAGTTAACTATGGCTACACCTTC.

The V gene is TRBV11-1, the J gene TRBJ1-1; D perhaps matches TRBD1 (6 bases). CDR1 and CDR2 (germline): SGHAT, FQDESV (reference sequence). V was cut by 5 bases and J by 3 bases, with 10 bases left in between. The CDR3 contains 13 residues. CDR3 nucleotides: TGTGCCAGCAGCCGAACAGGGTACACTGAAGCTTTCTTT. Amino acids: CASSRTGYTEAFF. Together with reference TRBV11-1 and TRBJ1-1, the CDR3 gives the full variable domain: EAEVAQSPRYKITEKSQAVAFWCDPISGHATLYWYRQILGQGPELLVQFQDESVVDDSQLPKDRFSAERLKGVDSTLKIQPAELGDSAMYLCASSRTGYTEAFFGQGTRLTVV.

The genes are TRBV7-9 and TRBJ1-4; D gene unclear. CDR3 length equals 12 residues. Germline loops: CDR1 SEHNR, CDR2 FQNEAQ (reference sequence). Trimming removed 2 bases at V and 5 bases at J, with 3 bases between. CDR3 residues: CASSLLNEKLFF. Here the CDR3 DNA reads TGTGCCAGCAGCTTACTCAATGAAAAACTGTTTTTT.

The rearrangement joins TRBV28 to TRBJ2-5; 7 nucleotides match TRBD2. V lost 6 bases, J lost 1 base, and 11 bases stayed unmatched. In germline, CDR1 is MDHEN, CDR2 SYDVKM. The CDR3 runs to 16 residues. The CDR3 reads CASRPIGWGGQETQYF. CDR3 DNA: TGTGCCAGCAGGCCTATAGGGTGGGGGGGCCAAGAGACCCAGTACTTC.

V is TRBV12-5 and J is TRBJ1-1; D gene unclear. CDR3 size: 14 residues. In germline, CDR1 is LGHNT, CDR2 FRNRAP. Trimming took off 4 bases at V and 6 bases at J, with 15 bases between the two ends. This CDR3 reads CASGSPPAASEAFF. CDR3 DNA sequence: TGTGCTAGTGGTTCCCCCCCCGCGGCTTCTGAAGCTTTCTTT.

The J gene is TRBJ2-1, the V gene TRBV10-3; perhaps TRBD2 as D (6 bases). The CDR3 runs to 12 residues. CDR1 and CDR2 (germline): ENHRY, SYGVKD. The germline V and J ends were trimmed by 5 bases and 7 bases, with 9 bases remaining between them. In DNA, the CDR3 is TGTGCCATCAGTACCCTAGCGAATGAGCAGTTCTTC. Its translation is CAISTLANEQFF.

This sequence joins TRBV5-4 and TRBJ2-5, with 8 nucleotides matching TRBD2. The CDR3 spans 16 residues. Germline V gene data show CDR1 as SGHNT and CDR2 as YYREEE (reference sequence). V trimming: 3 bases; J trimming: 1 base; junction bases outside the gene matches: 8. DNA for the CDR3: TGTGCCAGCAGCTCTCCGAGCGGGGGACCCCAAGAGACCCAGTACTTC. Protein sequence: CASSSPSGGPQETQYF.

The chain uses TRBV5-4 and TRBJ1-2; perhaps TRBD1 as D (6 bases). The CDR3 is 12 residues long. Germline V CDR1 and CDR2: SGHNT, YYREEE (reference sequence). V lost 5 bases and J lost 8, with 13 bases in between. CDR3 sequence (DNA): TGTGCCAGCAGGCGGACAGAAACCGGCTACACCTTC. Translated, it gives CASRRTETGYTF. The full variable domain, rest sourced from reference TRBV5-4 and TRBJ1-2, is ETGVTQSPTHLIKTRGQQVTLRCSSQSGHNTVSWYQQALGQGPQFIFQYYREEENGRGNFPPRFSGLQFPNYSSELNVNALELDDSALYLCASRRTETGYTFGSGTRLTVV.

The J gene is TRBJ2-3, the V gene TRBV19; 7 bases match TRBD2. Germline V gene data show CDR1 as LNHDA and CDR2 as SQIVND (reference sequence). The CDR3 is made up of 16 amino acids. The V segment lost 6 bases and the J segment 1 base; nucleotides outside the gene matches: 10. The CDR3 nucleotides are TGTGCCAGTAGAGTCGTAGGCCTAGCGGGCACAGATACGCAGTATTTT. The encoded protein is CASRVVGLAGTDTQYF. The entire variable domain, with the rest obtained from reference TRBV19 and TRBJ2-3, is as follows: DGGITQSPKYLFRKEGQNVTLSCEQNLNHDAMYWYRQDPGQGLRLIYYSQIVNDFQKGDIAEGYSVSREKKESFPLTVTSAQKNPTAFYLCASRVVGLAGTDTQYFGPGTRLTVL.

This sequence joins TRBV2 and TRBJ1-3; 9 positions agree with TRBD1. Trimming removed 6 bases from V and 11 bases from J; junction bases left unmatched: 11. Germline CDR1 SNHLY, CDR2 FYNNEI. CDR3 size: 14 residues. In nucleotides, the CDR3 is TGTGCCAGCAGAGAACCGGGACAGGGAGACGCCATATATTTT. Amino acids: CASREPGQGDAIYF.

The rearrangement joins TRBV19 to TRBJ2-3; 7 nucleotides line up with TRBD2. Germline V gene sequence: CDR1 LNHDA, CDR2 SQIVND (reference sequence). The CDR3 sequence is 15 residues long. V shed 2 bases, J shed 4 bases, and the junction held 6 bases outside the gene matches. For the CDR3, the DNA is TGTGCCAGTAGTATATCTGGACTAGGGGCAGATACGCAGTATTTT. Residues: CASSISGLGADTQYF. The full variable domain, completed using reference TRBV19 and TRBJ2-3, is DGGITQSPKYLFRKEGQNVTLSCEQNLNHDAMYWYRQDPGQGLRLIYYSQIVNDFQKGDIAEGYSVSREKKESFPLTVTSAQKNPTAFYLCASSISGLGADTQYFGPGTRLTVL.

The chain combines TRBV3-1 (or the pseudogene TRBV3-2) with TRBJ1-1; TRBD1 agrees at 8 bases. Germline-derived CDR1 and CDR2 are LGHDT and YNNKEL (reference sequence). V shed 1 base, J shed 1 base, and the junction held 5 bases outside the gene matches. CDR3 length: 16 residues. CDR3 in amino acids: CASSQGAGTGNTEAFF. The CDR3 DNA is TGTGCCAGCAGCCAAGGCGCCGGGACAGGGAACACTGAAGCTTTCTTT.

CDR3 in DNA: TGTGCCAGCACTACCCAGGGGGCGGATGATACGCAGTATTTT. It yields the protein CASTTQGADDTQYF. The chain is built from TRBV27 and TRBJ2-3; 8 bases match TRBD1. The V gene's germline CDR1 is MNHEY and CDR2 SMNVEV (reference sequence). V lost 7 bases to trimming and J lost 6 bases; unmatched junction nucleotides: 9. The CDR3 spans 14 residues.

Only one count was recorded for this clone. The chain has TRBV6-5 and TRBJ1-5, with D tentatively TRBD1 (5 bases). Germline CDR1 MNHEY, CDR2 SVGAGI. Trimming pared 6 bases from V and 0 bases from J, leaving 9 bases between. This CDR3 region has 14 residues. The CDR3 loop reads CASSRTFSNQPQHF. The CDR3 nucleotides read TGTGCCAGCAGCCGGACATTTAGCAATCAGCCCCAGCATTTT.

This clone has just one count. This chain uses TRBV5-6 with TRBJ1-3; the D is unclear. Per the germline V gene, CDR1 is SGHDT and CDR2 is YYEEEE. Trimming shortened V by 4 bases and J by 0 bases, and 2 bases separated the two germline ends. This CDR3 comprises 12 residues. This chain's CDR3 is CASSLSGNTIYF. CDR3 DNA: TGTGCCAGCAGCCTCTCTGGAAACACCATATATTTT.

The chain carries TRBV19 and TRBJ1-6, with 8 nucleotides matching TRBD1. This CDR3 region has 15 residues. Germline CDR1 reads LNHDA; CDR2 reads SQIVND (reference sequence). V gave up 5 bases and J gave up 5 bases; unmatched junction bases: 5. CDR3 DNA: TGTGCCAGTAGTCCACAGGGGGGGAATAATTCACCCCTCCACTTT. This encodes CASSPQGGNNSPLHF.